The source of this TCR beta chain is a study of post-analysis software for immune sequencing data. Study-level results: In multiple sclerosis, normalized Chao1 diversity was significantly below that of controls. Four to six TRBV segments were more frequent in patients than controls; TRBV5-6, TRBV5-1 and TRBV20-1 belonged to this group.

CDR1 DFQATT and CDR2 SNEGSKA come from the germline V gene (reference sequence). There are 15 residues in the CDR3. Trimming pared 6 bases from V and 0 bases from J, leaving 18 bases between. With regard to this clonotype: Its antigen is not known.

The TCR beta cDNA libraries carried unique molecular identifiers. TCRdb analysed the PCR reads with MiXCR anew, one entry per CDR3 protein. The data show about 540,000 distinct CDR3 sequences, 34% seen once. The sequenced sample was blood. The sequence came from a girl aged 2 to 17 with multiple sclerosis. This chain uses TRBV20-1 with TRBJ2-7; D is unresolved. CDR3 protein: CSARPSPMSSYEQYF. The CDR3 DNA is TGCAGTGCCAGACCCTCACCCATGAGCTCCTACGAGCAGTACTTC.